What follows is one T cell receptor beta chain and its context. The data were produced by immunoSEQ multiplex PCR, yet TCRdb's version contains in-frame clones alone and is incomplete. The profile shows about 150,000 clones, 83% of them singletons. Trimming removed 4 bases from V and 5 bases from J; junction bases left unmatched: 7. CDR1 and CDR2 from the germline V gene are SGHRS and YFSETQ. The CDR3 extends over 14 amino acids. These data originate in a study of blood T cell repertoires in COVID-19. The sequencing sample was made of peripheral blood. This sequence joins TRBV5-1 and TRBJ2-5, with TRBD2 identical over 8 bases. The source is a woman aged 60 to 75 with COVID-19, enrolled during active disease. The CDR3 DNA follows: TGCGCCAGCAGCGGAGGGACTAGAGGCGAGACCCAGTACTTC. Translation: CASSGGTRGETQYF.